This T cell receptor (beta chain) came from a study of shared clonotypes between healthy human individuals. General study points: Clonotype sharing among donors was thought likely to change with sequencing depth. Some clonotypes were shared by all four sorted-subset donors, while others were not shared. The non-shared ones had lower generation probabilities than the shared ones.

CDR3 length: 17 residues. Trimming removed 2 bases at V and 0 bases at J, with 14 bases between. The germline gives CDR1 SGHDT, CDR2 YYEEEE. With respect to this clone: Its specificity is unknown.

Method: immunoSEQ multiplex PCR; TCRdb's copy keeps in-frame clones and lacks some. The repertoire holds about 1,500,000 clones, 96% seen once, with approximately 1% in the top ten. The material sequenced was naive CD4+ T cells sorted from blood. Subset noted: CD45RA+ positively selected. This clonotype was obtained from a man in his thirties or forties in good health. J is TRBJ2-2 and V is TRBV5-6; D is perhaps TRBD1 or TRBD2 (5 bases each). The CDR3 is CASSFLGAHSNTGELFF. The DNA for the CDR3 is TGTGCCAGCAGCTTCCTCGGGGCCCACTCGAACACCGGGGAGCTGTTTTTT. Combining the CDR3 with reference TRBV5-6 and TRBJ2-2 gives the whole variable domain DAGVTQSPTHLIKTRGQQVTLRCSPKSGHDTVSWYQQALGQGPQFIFQYYEEEERQRGNFPDRFSGHQFPNYSSELNVNALLLGDSALYLCASSFLGAHSNTGELFFGEGSRLTVL.